This TCR beta chain appears in the sequencing data of a study of early T cells in non-severe SARS-CoV-2 infection. TCRdb re-analysed the 5' RACE reads in MiXCR, keeping a single row per CDR3 protein. The sample lists roughly 32,000 distinct CDR3 sequences, about 6.5% seen once, with around 8% in the top ten. The CDR3 length is 17 residues. V shed 5 bases, J shed 2 bases, and the junction held 13 bases outside the gene matches. Germline lookup yields CDR1 MDHEN and CDR2 SYDVKM. Ten or more counts support this clonotype. Sequencing was done on a sample of whole blood. This chain uses TRBV28 with TRBJ2-5, with 8 bases fitting TRBD2. The receptor was isolated from an adult who was a healthcare worker with PCR-confirmed SARS-CoV-2 infection or an uninfected control (not recorded which). This CDR3 is CASSTSQWRGDQETQYF. CDR3 in DNA: TGTGCCAGCAGTACCTCTCAGTGGCGGGGGGATCAAGAGACCCAGTACTTC.